This T cell receptor beta chain was identified during a study of CD8+ T cells in alopecia areata. General study results and limits: Amid tofacitinib therapy, many expanded lesional clones stayed present in scalp and blood.

Trimming stripped 3 bases from V and 2 bases from J, with 10 bases between. Per germline, CDR1 GTSNPN and CDR2 SVGIG (reference sequence). The CDR3 is 13 amino acids. Treatment described: oral pan-JAK inhibitor, 5-10 mg twice daily. On this clone: Its antigen remains unknown.

Reverse transcription of extracted RNA yielded cDNA, which provided the sequencing template. TCRdb's table, derived via immunoSEQ multiplex PCR, lists solely in-frame clones and lacks some. The sample holds about 200,000 clones; about 60% are singletons and the top ten take 3% to 4%. The sequencing used CD4+ T cells sorted from blood, collected at week 4, from a patient treated with tofacitinib. V and J are TRBV30 and TRBJ1-2; weak D call: TRBD1 (5 bases). The clonotype originates from a human donor with alopecia areata. The CDR3 DNA follows: TGTGCCTGGAGGACCTCAGGGAACTATGGCTACACCTTC. It yields the protein CAWRTSGNYGYTF.